A single sample gave rise to the 23 T cell receptor beta chains below, sequenced in a study of PD-1 blockade in classical Hodgkin lymphoma. Clones were read by immunoSEQ multiplex PCR, and TCRdb kept only the in-frame ones, dropping some. The sample contains roughly 20,000 clones, about 86% of which appear only once. This sample's time point: newly diagnosed, previously untreated cHL patient sample. The CD8+ T cells came from thawed PBMCs through magnetic negative selection. The sample comprised CD8+ T cells from blood. Every receptor here comes from a human donor with classical Hodgkin lymphoma.

The rearrangement links TRBV6-6 to TRBJ1-5; the match to TRBD1 covers 7 bases. Per the germline V gene, CDR1 is MNHNY and CDR2 is SVGAGI (reference sequence). J gave up 8 bases and V 1 base, and 2 bases lay outside the gene matches. This CDR3 region has 13 residues. CDR3 DNA sequence: TGTGCCAGCAGTTACTACACAGGGGAGCCCCAGCATTTT. It codes for CASSYYTGEPQHF.

This clone was observed a single time. The chain's CDR3 is CAILDYKDNEQFF. CDR3 coding DNA: TGTGCCATACTAGATTACAAAGACAATGAGCAGTTCTTC. This rearrangement joins TRBV2 to TRBJ2-1, with D maybe TRBD2 (5 bases). Trimming pared 10 bases from V and 5 bases from J, leaving 15 bases between. The CDR3 runs to 13 residues. Germline V lookup: CDR1 SNHLY, CDR2 FYNNEI.

The chain couples TRBV11-2 to TRBJ1-4; TRBD1 aligns across 7 bases. CDR3 length equals 13 residues. Losses at the gene ends were 0 bases for V and 11 bases for J; bases not matched to a gene: 3. Germline assignment: CDR1 SGHAT and CDR2 FQNNGV. CDR3 residues: CASSLEAGGKLFF. DNA for the CDR3: TGTGCCAGCAGCTTAGAGGCAGGGGGGAAACTGTTTTTT.

This chain joins TRBV4-1 and TRBJ1-4, with TRBD1 as a possible D gene (6 bases). The CDR3 covers 16 residues. Trimming took 4 bases from V and 7 from J, leaving 19 bases between them. Germline V gene data show CDR1 as MGHRA and CDR2 as YSYEKL. CDR3 DNA: TGCGCCAGCAGCCTTAGGGTAGGGGGGAGTGTTGAAAAACTGTTTTTT. It codes for CASSLRVGGSVEKLFF.

V usage is TRBV27 and J usage is TRBJ2-5, with TRBD2 as a possible D gene (5 bases). Germline CDR1 is MNHEY and CDR2 is SMNVEV (reference sequence). Trimming left V 5 bases short and J 5 bases short, with 18 bases between. This CDR3 spans 15 amino acids. The CDR3 DNA sequence: TGTGCCAGCAGTCCTAGCCTTGGTTTACGGGAGACCCAGTACTTC. Its translation is CASSPSLGLRETQYF.

J is TRBJ2-2 and V is TRBV4-3; no firm D call. Per germline, CDR1 LGHNA and CDR2 YSLEER. The CDR3 covers 15 residues. Trimming took 4 bases from V and 6 from J, leaving 15 bases between them. CDR3 sequence: CASSLFVLTAGELFF. For the CDR3, the DNA is TGCGCCAGCAGCCTATTTGTCCTGACGGCCGGGGAGCTGTTTTTT.

In its sample, this clone was seen once. J is TRBJ2-3 and V is TRBV6-5, with 9 bases identical to TRBD1. The J segment lost 11 bases and the V segment lost 6 bases, leaving 6 bases of the junction unmatched. This CDR3 contains 12 residues. Germline CDR1 reads MNHEY; CDR2 reads SVGAGI. The CDR3 DNA reads as TGTGCCAGCAGCCCCGGGACAGGGAGGCAGTATTTT. As protein: CASSPGTGRQYF.

The V gene is TRBV4-3, the J gene TRBJ2-1; TRBD2 matches at 9 bases. This CDR3 has 15 amino acids. V was clipped by 3 bases and J by 4 bases; unmatched bases: 4. CDR1 is LGHNA and CDR2 is YSLEER in the germline V gene. The CDR3: CASSHMRGGYNEQFF. CDR3 nucleotides: TGCGCCAGCAGCCATATGCGGGGGGGGTACAATGAGCAGTTCTTC.

This sequence joins TRBV27 and TRBJ2-5; D is ambiguous. The J call may be mistaken, given a closer DNA end match to TRBJ2-7. The germline gives CDR1 MNHEY, CDR2 SMNVEV (reference sequence). CDR3 length: 14 residues. CDR3 in DNA: TGTGCCAGCAGTCTCCAATGCAGAGCCTACGAGCAGTACTTC. This gives the protein CASSLQCRAYEQYF.

Comment on this clone: The sample has other DNA sequences that encode this CDR3 too. This chain links TRBV6-4 with TRBJ2-2; D unresolved. V was trimmed by 2 bases and J by 0 bases, leaving 1 base between them. The CDR3 has 13 amino acids. Looked up from germline, CDR1 is MRHNA and CDR2 is SNTAGT. DNA of the CDR3: TGTGCCAGCAGTGACACGAACACCGGGGAGCTGTTTTTT. Protein: CASSDTNTGELFF.

The genes are TRBV7-9 and TRBJ2-7; 7 nucleotides align to TRBD1. In germline, CDR1 is SEHNR, CDR2 FQNEAQ (reference sequence). Unmatched junction bases numbered 9, after V lost 5 bases and J lost 2 bases. The CDR3 contains 15 residues. CDR3 nucleotides: TGTGCCAGCAGCCCCAGACAGGGTTTGACCTACGAGCAGTACTTC. Amino acids: CASSPRQGLTYEQYF.

The chain uses TRBV6-5 and TRBJ1-1; 10 nucleotides agree with TRBD1. The CDR3 sequence is 14 residues long. J lost 4 bases, V lost 5 bases, and 4 bases had no gene match. Germline V gene lookup returns CDR1 MNHEY and CDR2 SVGAGI. In nucleotides, the CDR3 is TGTGCCAGCAGTGCCGGACAGGGGGGCACTGAAGCTTTCTTT. Its protein is CASSAGQGGTEAFF.

The rearrangement joins TRBV29-1 to TRBJ2-5, with D tentatively TRBD2 (5 bases). The CDR3 totals 14 residues. Per germline, CDR1 SQVTM and CDR2 ANQGSEA. V lost 4 bases and J lost 1, with 13 bases in between. CDR3 in amino acids: CSVVGPEAQETQYF. In DNA form, the CDR3 reads TGCAGCGTTGTGGGTCCGGAGGCCCAAGAGACCCAGTACTTC.

V gene TRBV10-3 combines with J gene TRBJ2-1, with D perhaps matching TRBD1 (5 bases). The CDR3 runs 14 residues. Germline-derived CDR1 and CDR2 are ENHRY and SYGVKD. V was clipped by 5 bases and J by 4 bases, with 12 bases between them. The CDR3 is CAISFSTVYNEQFF. CDR3 in DNA: TGTGCCATCAGTTTTTCGACAGTTTACAATGAGCAGTTCTTC.

V gene TRBV29-1 combines with J gene TRBJ1-1, with 8 bases matching TRBD1. Germline V gene sequence: CDR1 SQVTM, CDR2 ANQGSEA. Unmatched junction bases numbered 18, after V lost 7 bases and J lost 8 bases. The CDR3 sequence is 15 residues long. CDR3 in DNA: TGCAGCGCCCTTAGACCCGGGACAGGCTTAGGGGAAGCTTTCTTT. It codes for CSALRPGTGLGEAFF.

The chain employs TRBV6-6 and TRBJ1-5; TRBD1 agrees at 9 bases. Germline loops: CDR1 MNHNY, CDR2 SVGAGI (reference sequence). CDR3 length equals 14 residues. Trimming cost V 4 bases and J 6 bases; bases outside gene matches: 4. The DNA of the CDR3 is TGTGCCAGCAGTTCGGACAGGGGAAGTCAGCCCCAGCATTTT. Translation gives CASSSDRGSQPQHF.

The chain is built from TRBV27 and TRBJ1-2; D uncertain. The germline V gene encodes CDR1 MNHEY and CDR2 SMNVEV (reference sequence). V lost 0 bases and J 0 bases, leaving 11 bases between the germline ends. The CDR3 sequence is 16 residues long. CDR3 in DNA: TGTGCCAGCAGTTTATCCCTTTCTTATACTAACTATGGCTACACCTTC. This encodes CASSLSLSYTNYGYTF.

The chain links TRBV11-1 to TRBJ1-1; D is possibly TRBD1 (6 bases). The CDR3 covers 14 residues. CDR1 is SGHAT and CDR2 is FQDESV in the germline V gene (reference sequence). V lost 2 bases and J 8 bases, leaving 15 bases between the germline ends. In nucleotides, the CDR3 is TGTGCCAGCAGCTTAACTCTCTGGACAGCGGAAGCTTTCTTT. This gives the protein CASSLTLWTAEAFF.

The chain combines TRBV6-5 with TRBJ2-4; tentative D call: TRBD1 (6 bases). Germline CDR1 reads MNHEY; CDR2 reads SVGAGI. There are 13 residues in the CDR3. Trimming took off 5 bases at V and 4 bases at J, with 9 bases between the two ends. CDR3 residues: CASSLGAKNIQYF. Written as DNA, the CDR3 is TGTGCCAGCAGTCTGGGGGCGAAAAACATTCAGTACTTC.

The rearrangement uses TRBV20-1 and TRBJ1-2; TRBD1 agrees at 8 bases. CDR1 and CDR2 from the germline V gene are DFQATT and SNEGSKA (reference sequence). V was pared by 5 bases and J by 8 bases, with 4 bases of the junction left unmatched. The CDR3 has 11 residues. The CDR3 nucleotides read TGCAGTGCTGGACAGGGACGAGGCTACACCTTC. It yields the protein CSAGQGRGYTF.

The rearrangement joins TRBV9 to TRBJ2-6; TRBD1 agrees at 8 bases. Germline CDR1 is SGDLS and CDR2 is YYNGEE. The ends lost 3 bases at V and 11 bases at J; junction bases unmatched: 7. The CDR3 has 14 residues. CDR3 region: CASSGGQASDVLTF. The CDR3 nucleotides read TGTGCCAGCAGCGGGGGACAGGCCTCGGACGTCCTGACTTTC. The whole variable domain, filled in from reference TRBV9 and TRBJ2-6, reads DSGVTQTPKHLITATGQRVTLRCSPRSGDLSVYWYQQSLDQGLQFLIQYYNGEERAKGNILERFSAQQFPDLHSELNLSSLELGDSALYFCASSGGQASDVLTFGAGSRLTVL.

CDR3 loop: CASSLRWDRDLPDTQYF. The CDR3 bases are TGTGCCAGCAGCTTACGGTGGGACAGGGACCTGCCAGATACGCAGTATTTT. V usage is TRBV7-8 and J usage is TRBJ2-3, with TRBD1 matching 9 bases. The germline gives CDR1 SGHVS, CDR2 FQNEAQ. Trimming removed 2 bases from V and 4 bases from J; junction bases left unmatched: 10. CDR3 length equals 17 residues.

This chain joins TRBV2 and TRBJ1-1; 8 bases map to TRBD1. Germline V gene lookup returns CDR1 SNHLY and CDR2 FYNNEI. The CDR3 spans 22 residues. The V segment lost 4 bases and the J segment 3 bases; nucleotides outside the gene matches: 28. The CDR3 coding sequence is TGTGCCAGCAGTGGCCATAACGGCCCAGGGGGCGAAAGGTATACGTGGGACACTGAAGCTTTCTTT. Translation: CASSGHNGPGGERYTWDTEAFF.